The 13 T cell receptor beta chains in this list originate from one sample, sequenced in a study of blood T cell repertoires in COVID-19. Sequenced by immunoSEQ multiplex PCR; TCRdb stores in-frame clones only, minus some. The sample has approximately 150,000 clones, around 80% seen once. Sequencing used peripheral blood. Receptors were obtained from a human donor with acute or convalescent COVID-19. The donor label of this sample is uncertain.

V gene TRBV5-6 combines with J gene TRBJ1-2; 7 bases are shared with TRBD1. V dropped 7 bases and J dropped 4; count of bases not matched to a gene: 10. The CDR3 contains 14 residues. Germline V CDR1 and CDR2: SGHDT, YYEEEE. CDR3 sequence: CASGPLGGGYGYTF. The CDR3 bases are TGTGCCAGCGGACCGTTAGGGGGCGGCTATGGCTACACCTTC.

The chain has TRBV7-9 and TRBJ2-5; no clear D gene. Deletions cut 3 bases from V and 0 bases from J, with 5 bases between. The CDR3 is 13 amino acids. Germline V gene data show CDR1 as SEHNR and CDR2 as FQNEAQ (reference sequence). The CDR3 spells CASSFLYQETQYF. The DNA for the CDR3 is TGTGCCAGCAGCTTCCTTTACCAAGAGACCCAGTACTTC.

The chain has TRBV12-3 or TRBV12-4 and TRBJ1-2; maybe TRBD1 (5 bases). This CDR3 comprises 13 residues. Deletions cut 1 base from V and 8 bases from J, with 11 bases between. This CDR3 reads CASSLDPGKGYTF. Here the CDR3 DNA reads TGTGCCAGCAGTTTAGACCCAGGGAAGGGCTACACCTTC.

This clone appeared once. This chain connects TRBV29-1 to TRBJ1-2; D may be TRBD1 (5 bases). The CDR3 sequence is 18 residues long. The V end lost 3 bases, the J end lost 0 bases, and 23 bases lay between the germline ends. Germline values: CDR1 SQVTM, CDR2 ANQGSEA. The CDR3 DNA is TGCAGCGTTGATTTATCCAGGGCCAACCGTTTTACTAACTATGGCTACACCTTC. Residues: CSVDLSRANRFTNYGYTF.

The V and J genes are TRBV2 and TRBJ2-1; maybe TRBD1 (6 bases). Germline loops: CDR1 SNHLY, CDR2 FYNNEI. Trimming left V 10 bases short and J 7 bases short, with 17 bases between. The CDR3 runs 13 residues. The CDR3 coding sequence is TGTGCCAAAACAGGGACCTCACGTAATGAGCAGTTCTTC. Translation gives CAKTGTSRNEQFF.

The CDR3 sequence: CASSLVSPYNEQFF. In DNA, the CDR3 is TGTGCCAGCAGCTTGGTGAGCCCGTACAATGAGCAGTTCTTC. The chain uses TRBV5-4 and TRBJ2-1; no reliable D call. CDR3 length: 14 residues. Germline CDR1 is SGHNT and CDR2 is YYREEE (reference sequence). V gave up 0 bases and J gave up 4 bases, with 8 bases separating them. The full variable domain, with the rest looked up from reference TRBV5-4 and TRBJ2-1, is ETGVTQSPTHLIKTRGQQVTLRCSSQSGHNTVSWYQQALGQGPQFIFQYYREEENGRGNFPPRFSGLQFPNYSSELNVNALELDDSALYLCASSLVSPYNEQFFGPGTRLTVL.

The chain couples TRBV11-2 to TRBJ2-5; a possible D gene is TRBD1 (6 bases). V lost 1 base and J 1 base, leaving 10 bases between the germline ends. The CDR3 is 15 residues long. Germline CDR1 is SGHAT and CDR2 is FQNNGV. The CDR3: CASSLAGTLQETQYF. The DNA of the CDR3 is TGTGCCAGCAGCTTAGCCGGGACACTCCAAGAGACCCAGTACTTC.

V and J are TRBV4-1 and TRBJ1-6; no reliable D call. Trimming took 4 bases from V and 0 from J, leaving 10 bases between them. The CDR3 sequence is 16 residues long. The germline gives CDR1 MGHRA, CDR2 YSYEKL. The CDR3 DNA is TGCGCCAGCAGCCTAGCGGCGAGCTCCTATAATTCACCCCTCCACTTT. Protein product: CASSLAASSYNSPLHF.

The chain joins TRBV5-1 to TRBJ2-7; 7 bases fit TRBD2. CDR3 size: 16 residues. Trimming at V came to 4 bases and at J to 7 bases, leaving 17 bases not matched to a gene. The germline V gene encodes CDR1 SGHRS and CDR2 YFSETQ. CDR3 DNA: TGCGCCAGCAGCGTTCGCTCCCGCCGGGGGAGGGAAGAGCAGTACTTC. It is translated as CASSVRSRRGREEQYF.

V is TRBV6-5 and J is TRBJ1-5; 7 bases map to TRBD1. CDR3 length equals 14 residues. Germline V CDR1 and CDR2: MNHEY, SVGAGI. The ends lost 7 bases at V and 4 bases at J; junction bases unmatched: 7. The CDR3 region is CASIGQADNQPQHF. The CDR3 nucleotides are TGTGCCAGCATTGGACAGGCCGATAATCAGCCCCAGCATTTT.

This clone occurred a few times. This chain joins TRBV7-3 and TRBJ2-5; D perhaps matches TRBD2 (5 bases). Trimming stripped 5 bases from V and 1 base from J, with 14 bases between. CDR3 length equals 15 residues. Germline CDR1 SGHTA, CDR2 FQGTGA. CDR3 in DNA: TGTGCCAGCAGCCGCTACCCGGGAAGCCAAGAGACCCAGTACTTC. It translates to CASSRYPGSQETQYF.

J is TRBJ2-5 and V is TRBV19; perhaps TRBD1 as D (6 bases). This CDR3 is 14 amino acids long. Per germline, CDR1 LNHDA and CDR2 SQIVND (reference sequence). V lost 6 bases and J 5 bases, leaving 16 bases between the germline ends. CDR3 DNA sequence: TGTGCCAGTAGCAACCGAGGGGGTAGGGAGACCCAGTACTTC. Its translation: CASSNRGGRETQYF.

For this clone: Germline is not matched at one junction end, which may reflect a read error. The chain combines TRBV2 with TRBJ2-7, with D unresolved. CDR1 and CDR2 from the germline V gene are SNHLY and FYNNEI. This CDR3 has 14 residues. CDR3 in DNA: TGTGCCAGCACTGAACAGCGAGGCTCCTACGAGCAGTACTTC. Translation: CASTEQRGSYEQYF.